These 17 T cell receptor beta chains came from one sample sequenced in a study of T cell repertoires in cytomegalovirus infection (dated by TCRdb to about 2019). TCRdb shows the sequencer as Illumina HiSeq 1500. TCRdb cleaned the public reads at Q25 with fastp, built clones with MiXCR and kept in-frame beta chains. Rows merge per CDR3 protein into single entries with the most common DNA and genes. This sample gives some 700,000 distinct CDR3 sequences in total; approximately 40% of them show up just once. The top ten constitute around 3% of the sample. Sequencing was performed on PBMCs. Receptors originate from a human donor in good health (CMV status not recorded). Some clones in this sample may be carry-over from other donors' samples.

In the case of this clonotype: One end of the junction varies from germline; a read error may be responsible. The chain has TRBV29-1 and TRBJ2-3; D assignment may be TRBD1 or TRBD2 (5 bases each). Germline V CDR1 and CDR2: SQVTM, ANQGSEA. The CDR3 consists of 14 residues. The CDR3: CSVEEEAGRDTKYF. Written as DNA, the CDR3 is TGCAGCGTTGAAGAAGAGGCAGGGAGAGATACGAAGTATTTT.

This clonotype was detected only a few times. The rearrangement uses TRBV11-2 and TRBJ2-1, with TRBD1 matching over 7 bases. The CDR3 has 17 amino acids. With 1 base clipped from V and 5 bases from J, the junction kept 11 bases outside the gene matches. In germline, CDR1 is SGHAT, CDR2 FQNNGV. DNA of the CDR3: TGTGCCAGCAGCTTAGGGACATCCTCGGGACAGAACAATGAGCAGTTCTTC. Protein: CASSLGTSSGQNNEQFF.

This chain connects TRBV12-3 or TRBV12-4 to TRBJ2-1; 7 nucleotides line up with TRBD2. The V segment lost 3 bases and the J segment 3 bases; nucleotides outside the gene matches: 8. This CDR3 has 16 residues. The CDR3, as DNA: TGTGCCAGCAGTTTTCGTATGGGGGGGGGCTACAATGAGCAGTTCTTC. Residues: CASSFRMGGGYNEQFF.

This clonotype was observed a single time. CDR3 in amino acids: CASSLEATGTSGISSEQYV. In nucleotides, the CDR3 is TGTGCCAGCAGCTTAGAGGCCACCGGGACTAGCGGGATCTCCTCCGAGCAGTACGTC. The chain combines TRBV7-8 with TRBJ2-7; TRBD2 matches at 13 bases. Germline V CDR1 and CDR2: SGHVS, FQNEAQ. This CDR3 is built from 19 residues.

This clonotype was seen ten or more times. V gene TRBV4-1 combines with J gene TRBJ2-5; TRBD2 matches at 7 bases. Trimming at V came to 5 bases and at J to 4 bases, leaving 13 bases not matched to a gene. This CDR3 is built from 16 residues. CDR1 and CDR2 from the germline V gene are MGHRA and YSYEKL. The CDR3 here is CASSGGAGIVRETQYF. In nucleotides, the CDR3 is TGCGCCAGCAGCGGTGGAGCGGGAATCGTTCGAGAGACCCAGTACTTC.

Worth noting for this clonotype: As the CDR3 is not closed by the conserved phenylalanine or tryptophan, this likely results from a read error. The chain links TRBV4-1 to TRBJ1-2; the D gene is possibly TRBD1 (5 bases). The CDR3 sequence is 14 residues long. Germline V gene sequence: CDR1 MGHRA, CDR2 YSYEKL. CDR3 sequence reads: CASRQVTGNYGYTL. CDR3 DNA: TGCGCCAGCAGACAAGTCACAGGAAACTATGGCTACACCTTA.

This clonotype was seen a few times. The CDR3 spells CASSHTGSGANVLTF. The CDR3 DNA reads as TGTGCCAGCAGTCATACAGGGTCTGGGGCCAACGTCCTGACTTTC. This rearrangement joins TRBV7-4 to TRBJ2-6; perhaps TRBD1 as D (6 bases). Germline loops: CDR1 SGHVT, CDR2 SQSDAQ. The CDR3 has 15 amino acids. The V end lost 6 bases, the J end lost 1 base, and 10 bases lay between the germline ends.

Only a few counts were recorded for this clonotype. The CDR3 reads CASRLGTTYEQYF. Written as DNA, the CDR3 is TGTGCCAGTCGTCTCGGGACCACCTACGAGCAGTACTTC. V usage is TRBV28 and J usage is TRBJ2-7; the D gene could be TRBD1 or TRBD2 (5 bases each). The CDR3 is 13 amino acids. CDR1 and CDR2 (germline): MDHEN, SYDVKM. Trimming took 9 bases from V and 2 from J, leaving 14 bases between them.

This clonotype was detected only a few times. This sequence joins TRBV6-8 and TRBJ1-3; D is undetermined. The ends were cut back, 4 bases at V and 2 bases at J, with 15 bases in the middle. The germline CDR1 and CDR2 sequences are MNHGY and SAAAGT. The CDR3 has 16 amino acids. The CDR3: CASSFRTDWTGNTIYF. The CDR3 DNA reads TGTGCCAGCAGTTTCCGGACGGATTGGACTGGAAACACCATATATTTT.

This clonotype was detected only once. The chain links TRBV5-1 to TRBJ2-7; 9 positions agree with TRBD1. The junction had 7 bases not matched to a gene; V was cut back by 4 bases and J by 2 bases. CDR3 size: 15 residues. Germline V gene data show CDR1 as SGHRS and CDR2 as YFSETQ. The CDR3 region has the DNA TGCGCCAGCAGCCCTTGGACAGGGGTAACCTACGAGCAGTACTTC. It is translated as CASSPWTGVTYEQYF.

The chain carries TRBV20-1 and TRBJ2-7; D might be TRBD1 (6 bases). Germline V gene lookup returns CDR1 DFQATT and CDR2 SNEGSKA (reference sequence). V shed 1 base and J shed 1 base, with 8 bases lying between them. The CDR3 has 13 residues. The CDR3 region is CSARGQVSYEQYF. CDR3 DNA: TGCAGTGCTAGAGGACAGGTTTCCTACGAGCAGTACTTC.

The chain joins TRBV10-3 to TRBJ1-2; TRBD1 aligns across 9 bases. This CDR3 is built from 17 residues. J lost 7 bases, V lost 6 bases, and 18 bases had no gene match. CDR1 is ENHRY and CDR2 is SYGVKD in the germline V gene. The CDR3 region is CAISDPISTGGARGYTF. The CDR3 nucleotides read TGTGCCATCAGCGATCCAATATCCACAGGGGGCGCCCGTGGCTACACCTTC.

This rearrangement joins TRBV27 to TRBJ2-4; weak D call: TRBD2 (5 bases). The CDR3 length is 15 residues. V lost 3 bases to trimming and J lost 0 bases, with 9 bases between them. In germline, CDR1 is MNHEY, CDR2 SMNVEV (reference sequence). The CDR3: CASSFLGLAKNIQYF. Here the CDR3 DNA reads TGTGCCAGCAGTTTCCTCGGACTAGCCAAAAACATTCAGTACTTC.

The chain links TRBV7-8 to TRBJ1-5; D may be TRBD1 (6 bases). V was pared by 3 bases and J by 5 bases, with 20 bases between. Germline loops: CDR1 SGHVS, CDR2 FQNEAQ. CDR3 length: 17 amino acids. This CDR3 is CASSFTGTTSLYQPQHF. CDR3 bases: TGTGCCAGCAGCTTTACAGGGACGACTAGCTTGTATCAGCCCCAGCATTTT.

This clonotype was detected a few times. V and J are TRBV7-2 and TRBJ1-4, with a possible D match to TRBD1 (6 bases). The V end lost 3 bases, the J end lost 3 bases, and 20 bases lay between the germline ends. The germline CDR1 and CDR2 sequences are SGHTA and FQGNSA. The CDR3 extends over 18 amino acids. CDR3 in amino acids: CASSFYVGGGTANEKLFF. CDR3 in DNA: TGTGCCAGCAGCTTTTATGTCGGGGGCGGAACGGCTAATGAAAAACTGTTTTTT.

The gene calls are TRBV7-8 and TRBJ2-4; a possible D gene is TRBD2 (6 bases). Germline V gene data show CDR1 as SGHVS and CDR2 as FQNEAQ. Trimming removed 3 bases at V and 0 bases at J, with 18 bases between. The CDR3 is made up of 18 amino acids. The CDR3 DNA follows: TGTGCCAGCAGCTTCCGGGGGTTTTCCAACATAGCCAAAAACATTCAGTACTTC. It encodes CASSFRGFSNIAKNIQYF.

This rearrangement joins TRBV28 to TRBJ2-1; no clear D gene. The V end was cut by 1 base, the J end by 8 bases, with 6 bases between. The CDR3 totals 12 residues. Germline V lookup: CDR1 MDHEN, CDR2 SYDVKM. Here the CDR3 DNA reads TGTGCCAGCAGTTTATCGTCGGATGAGCAGTTCTTC. Translated: CASSLSSDEQFF.